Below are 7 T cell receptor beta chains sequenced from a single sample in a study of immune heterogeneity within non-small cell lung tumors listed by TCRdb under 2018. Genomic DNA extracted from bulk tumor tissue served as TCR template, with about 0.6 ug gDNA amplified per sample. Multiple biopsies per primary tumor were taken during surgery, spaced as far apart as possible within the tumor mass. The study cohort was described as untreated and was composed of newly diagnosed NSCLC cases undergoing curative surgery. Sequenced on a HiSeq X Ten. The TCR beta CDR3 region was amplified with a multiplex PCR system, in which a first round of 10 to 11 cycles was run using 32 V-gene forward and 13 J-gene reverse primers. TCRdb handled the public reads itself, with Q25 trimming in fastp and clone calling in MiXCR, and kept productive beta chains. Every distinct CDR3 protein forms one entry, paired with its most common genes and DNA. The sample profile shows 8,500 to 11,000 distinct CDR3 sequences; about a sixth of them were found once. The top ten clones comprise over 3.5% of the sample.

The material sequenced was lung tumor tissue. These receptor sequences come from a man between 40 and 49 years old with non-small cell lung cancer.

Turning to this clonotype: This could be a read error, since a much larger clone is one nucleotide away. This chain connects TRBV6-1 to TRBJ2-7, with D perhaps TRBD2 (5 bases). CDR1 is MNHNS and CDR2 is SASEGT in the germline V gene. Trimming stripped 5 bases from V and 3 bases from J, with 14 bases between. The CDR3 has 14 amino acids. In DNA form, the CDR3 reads TGTGCCAGCAGTACCGGGATGATCCTCTACGAGCAGTACTTC. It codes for CASSTGMILYEQYF.

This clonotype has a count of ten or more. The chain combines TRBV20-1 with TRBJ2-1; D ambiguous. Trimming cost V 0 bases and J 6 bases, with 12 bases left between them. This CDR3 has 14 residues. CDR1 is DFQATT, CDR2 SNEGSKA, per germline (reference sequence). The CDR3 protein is CSARDRPRGNEQFF. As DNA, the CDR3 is TGCAGTGCTAGAGATCGACCGCGCGGCAATGAGCAGTTCTTC.

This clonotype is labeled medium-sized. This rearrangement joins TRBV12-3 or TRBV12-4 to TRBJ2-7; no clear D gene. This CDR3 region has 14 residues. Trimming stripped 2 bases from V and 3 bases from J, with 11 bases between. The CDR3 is CASSLRLDNYEQYF. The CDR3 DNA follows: TGTGCCAGCAGTTTACGGCTAGACAACTACGAGCAGTACTTC.

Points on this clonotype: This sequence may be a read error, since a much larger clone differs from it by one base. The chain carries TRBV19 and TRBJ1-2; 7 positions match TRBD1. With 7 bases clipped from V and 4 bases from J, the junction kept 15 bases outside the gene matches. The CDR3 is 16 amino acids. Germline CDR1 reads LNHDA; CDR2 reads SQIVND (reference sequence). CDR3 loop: CASKAPPGQFPYGYTF. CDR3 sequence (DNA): TGTGCCAGTAAGGCCCCTCCGGGACAGTTCCCCTATGGCTACACCTTC.

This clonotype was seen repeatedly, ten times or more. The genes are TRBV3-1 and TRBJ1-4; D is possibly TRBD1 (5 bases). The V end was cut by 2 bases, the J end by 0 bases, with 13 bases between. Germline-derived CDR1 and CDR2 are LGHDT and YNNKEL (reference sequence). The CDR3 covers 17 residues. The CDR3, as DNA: TGTGCCAGCAGCCAAAACCGACAGTTTGCAACTAATGAAAAACTGTTTTTT. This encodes CASSQNRQFATNEKLFF.

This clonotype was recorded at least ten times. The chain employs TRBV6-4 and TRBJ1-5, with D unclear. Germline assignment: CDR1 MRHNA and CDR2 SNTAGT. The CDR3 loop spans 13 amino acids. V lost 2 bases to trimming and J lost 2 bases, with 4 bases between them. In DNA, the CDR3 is TGTGCCAGCAGTGACAGGGGCAATCAGCCCCAGCATTTT. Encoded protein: CASSDRGNQPQHF.

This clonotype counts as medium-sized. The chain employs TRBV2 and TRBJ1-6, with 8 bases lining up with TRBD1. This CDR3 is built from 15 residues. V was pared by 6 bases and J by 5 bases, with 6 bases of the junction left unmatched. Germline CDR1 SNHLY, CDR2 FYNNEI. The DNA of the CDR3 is TGTGCCAGCAGACTTGGACAGGGTAATAATTCACCCCTCCACTTT. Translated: CASRLGQGNNSPLHF.